The T cell receptor (beta chain) described here comes from a study of T cells expressing NK-cell markers. After re-calling the 5' RACE reads, TCRdb lists one entry per CDR3 protein, DNA absent. The table lists some 140,000 distinct CDR3 sequences. The source is a woman between 45 and 65 years old in good health. The sequenced material came from blood T cells: a sorted CD56 or NKG2C T cell subset, CD4+ or CD8+ T cells, or bulk PBMC T cells (not recorded which).

The CDR3 sequence: CATSWTGTGYTF. The chain is built from TRBV24-1 and TRBJ1-2; TCRdb's assignment of TRBD1 cannot be checked, as there is no DNA. The CDR3 length is 12 residues. From germline, CDR1 is KGHDR and CDR2 SFDVKD.